This T cell receptor (beta chain) was captured by sequencing in a study of T cell changes during pregnancy in multiple sclerosis. This clone has only a few counts. The CDR3 sequence is 14 residues long. CDR1 SGHTA and CDR2 FQGNSA come from the germline V gene. Trimming took off 5 bases at V and 2 bases at J, with 9 bases between the two ends. Produced via immunoSEQ multiplex PCR; TCRdb's table is partial and in-frame only. The sample consists of about 70,000 clones, more than 80% of them appearing once. This sequence joins TRBV7-2 and TRBJ2-2; no clear D. This clonotype originated in a female donor in good health, enrolled as a control in a pregnancy study. This specimen consisted of peripheral blood, obtained in the second trimester of pregnancy. The CDR3 DNA is TGTGCCAGCAGCCCGCAGGTTAACACCGGGGAGCTGTTTTTT. Its translation is CASSPQVNTGELFF.